This is a list of T cell receptor beta chains from one sample in a study of beta chain features in type 1 diabetes. Clones were read by immunoSEQ multiplex PCR, and TCRdb kept only the in-frame ones, dropping some. The data show about 340,000 clones, 6.5% to 10% seen once. Sequencing used central memory CD4+ T cells from blood. The receptors were sampled from a woman younger than 35 in good health. CDR3s include the opening cysteine and the closing phenylalanine or tryptophan. The D gene is left open where the match is weak. Clone sizes are given selectively: once, few, many, or a class where the clone is expanded.

D: TRBD1
V: TRBV4-2
J: TRBJ1-3
size: many
length: 16
DNA: TGTGCCAGCAGCCAAGATGGGACAGGAACTGGAAACACCATATATTTT
CDR3: CASSQDGTGTGNTIYF

D: TRBD2
V: TRBV7-2
J: TRBJ2-7
size: .
length: 15
DNA: TGTGCCAGCAGTCCACGACTAGCGTCCTCCTACGAGCAGTACTTC
CDR3: CASSPRLASSYEQYF

D: .
V: TRBV5-6
J: TRBJ2-1
size: .
length: 15
DNA: TGTGCCAGCAGCTTTGGCGCCGACTCCTACAATGAGCAGTTCTTC
CDR3: CASSFGADSYNEQFF

D: TRBD2
V: TRBV7-9
J: TRBJ2-2
size: few
length: 16
DNA: TGTGCCAGCAGCTTGGGACTAGCGGGAGCTACCGGGGAGCTGTTTTTT
CDR3: CASSLGLAGATGELFF

D: TRBD1
V: TRBV18
J: TRBJ2-7
size: few
length: 14
DNA: TGTGCCAGCTTACCAGGACAGGGGGCCTACGAGCAGTACTTC
CDR3: CASLPGQGAYEQYF

D: TRBD2
V: TRBV13
J: TRBJ2-5
size: many
length: 13
DNA: TGTGCCAGCAGGCTAGCGGGAGGGGAGACCCAGTACTTC
CDR3: CASRLAGGETQYF

D: .
V: TRBV27
J: TRBJ1-5
size: .
length: 15
DNA: TGTGCCAGCAGTTTATGGGGGCAGACGGGTCAGCCCCAGCATTTT
CDR3: CASSLWGQTGQPQHF

D: .
V: TRBV18
J: TRBJ1-1
size: .
length: 13
DNA: TGTGCCAGCTCACCTAGCATGAACACTGAAGCTTTCTTT
CDR3: CASSPSMNTEAFF

D: .
V: TRBV7-2
J: TRBJ1-2
size: .
length: 14
DNA: TGTGCCAGCAGCTTAGACGGGTTCAACTATGGCTACACCTTC
CDR3: CASSLDGFNYGYTF

D: .
V: TRBV9
J: TRBJ2-2
size: few
length: 13
DNA: TGTGCCAGCAGCGTTTGGTCCACCGGGGAGCTGTTTTTT
CDR3: CASSVWSTGELFF

D: .
V: TRBV7-2
J: TRBJ2-3
size: few
length: 15
DNA: TGTGCCAGCAGCTTAGCGGGCACTAGCACAGATACGCAGTATTTT
CDR3: CASSLAGTSTDTQYF

D: .
V: TRBV7-2
J: TRBJ2-1
size: .
length: 12
DNA: TGTGCCAGCAGCCACGAGAACAATGAGCAGTTCTTC
CDR3: CASSHENNEQFF

D: TRBD2
V: TRBV28
J: TRBJ2-4
size: .
length: 16
DNA: TGTGCCAGCAGTTTAAGCGGGACCCTACCGTCGAACATTCAGTACTTC
CDR3: CASSLSGTLPSNIQYF

D: .
V: TRBV9
J: TRBJ2-5
size: .
length: 15
DNA: TGTGCCAGCAGCGTAGTAGGGGGTCGGCAAGAGACCCAGTACTTC
CDR3: CASSVVGGRQETQYF

D: TRBD1
V: TRBV6-5
J: TRBJ1-5
size: .
length: 13
DNA: TGTGCCAGCAGTTCCGGGACAGAAAAAGCCCAGCATTTT
CDR3: CASSSGTEKAQHF

D: .
V: TRBV4-3
J: TRBJ2-3
size: few
length: 17
DNA: TGCGCCAGCAGTAAGGGAAGTTCGAACTTGTTCACAGATACGCAGTATTTT
CDR3: CASSKGSSNLFTDTQYF

D: .
V: TRBV7-6
J: TRBJ2-1
size: few
length: 14
DNA: TGTGCCAGCAGCTTAGGACAGCTAAGCAATGAGCAGTTCTTC
CDR3: CASSLGQLSNEQFF

D: .
V: TRBV4-2
J: TRBJ2-7
size: few
length: 13
DNA: TGTGCCAGCAGCCAAGATCACCTGGGGGAGCAGTACTTC
CDR3: CASSQDHLGEQYF

D: TRBD1
V: TRBV9
J: TRBJ2-1
size: many
length: 15
DNA: TGTGCCAGCAGCGTACTACAGGGGGGCAACAGTGAGCAGTTCTTC
CDR3: CASSVLQGGNSEQFF

D: .
V: TRBV7-2
J: TRBJ1-4
size: .
length: 17
DNA: TGTGCCAGCAGCCACGCATTTAGTCGGCACGGTAATGAAAAACTGTTTTTT
CDR3: CASSHAFSRHGNEKLFF

D: .
V: TRBV4-2
J: TRBJ1-5
size: .
length: 14
DNA: TGTGCCAGCAGCCAAGATGTCCCGAATCAGCCCCAGCATTTT
CDR3: CASSQDVPNQPQHF

D: .
V: TRBV28
J: TRBJ2-5
size: many
length: 18
DNA: TGTGCCAGCAGTTTGGGGCAGGGAACCCCCCTGGGCAAAGAGACCCAGTACTTC
CDR3: CASSLGQGTPLGKETQYF

D: TRBD1
V: TRBV7-3
J: TRBJ1-2
size: few
length: 13
DNA: TGTGCCAGCAGCTCGACAGGGGTGTATGGCTACACCTTC
CDR3: CASSSTGVYGYTF

D: .
V: TRBV4-2
J: TRBJ1-2
size: .
length: 13
DNA: TGTGCCAGCAGCTGGGACTCTAACTATGGCTACACCTTC
CDR3: CASSWDSNYGYTF

D: .
V: TRBV7-2
J: TRBJ2-5
size: .
length: 13
DNA: TGTGCCAGCAGCTCTACAGGGCGAGAGACCCAGTACTTC
CDR3: CASSSTGRETQYF

D: .
V: TRBV6-6
J: TRBJ2-1
size: .
length: 15
DNA: TGTGCCAGCAGTCCCTCTAGCTCGGTTTTCAATGAGCAGTTCTTC
CDR3: CASSPSSSVFNEQFF

D: TRBD2
V: TRBV14
J: TRBJ2-3
size: few
length: 15
DNA: TGTGCCAGCAGCCAAGTGGGCGGGAGTTCAGATACGCAGTATTTT
CDR3: CASSQVGGSSDTQYF

D: .
V: TRBV4-3
J: TRBJ2-1
size: .
length: 15
DNA: TGCGCCAGCAGCCAAGGGCAGAGCACAGCCAATGAGCAGTTCTTC
CDR3: CASSQGQSTANEQFF

D: .
V: TRBV11-2
J: TRBJ1-2
size: few
length: 12
DNA: TGTGCCAGCCGCAAACAGGGTTATGGCTACACCTTC
CDR3: CASRKQGYGYTF

D: .
V: TRBV7-6
J: TRBJ1-1
size: .
length: 13
DNA: TGTGCCAGCAGCTCGCCGAGGGACACTGAAGCTTTCTTT
CDR3: CASSSPRDTEAFF

D: .
V: TRBV11-2
J: TRBJ2-5
size: once
length: 13
DNA: TGTGCCAGCAGCAGAGGGCTCCAAGAGACCCAGTACTTC
CDR3: CASSRGLQETQYF

D: .
V: TRBV21-1
J: TRBJ1-1
size: .
length: 15
DNA: TGTGCCAGCAGCAAAGTCAGGCCTCTGAACACTGAAGCTTTCTTT
CDR3: CASSKVRPLNTEAFF

D: .
V: TRBV5-6
J: TRBJ2-1
size: .
length: 12
DNA: TGTGCCAGCAGCTTGCCGGCAGGTGAGCAGTTCTTC
CDR3: CASSLPAGEQFF

D: .
V: TRBV10-3
J: TRBJ1-2
size: few
length: 16
DNA: TGTGCCATCAGTGAGCGGGGGGCGCAACTCAACTATGGCTACACCTTC
CDR3: CAISERGAQLNYGYTF

D: TRBD2
V: TRBV5-1
J: TRBJ2-7
size: few
length: 15
DNA: TGCGCCAGCAGCGCTGGGACTAGCGGCGCCTACGAGCAGTACTTC
CDR3: CASSAGTSGAYEQYF

D: .
V: TRBV6-5
J: TRBJ2-3
size: .
length: 16
DNA: TGTGCCAGCAGTTACTCTGGCGGGACTGGCGGAGATACGCAGTATTTT
CDR3: CASSYSGGTGGDTQYF

D: .
V: TRBV5-4
J: TRBJ1-4
size: few
length: 13
DNA: TGTGCCAGCAGCTCGTGGCTTAATGAAAAACTGTTTTTT
CDR3: CASSSWLNEKLFF

D: TRBD2
V: TRBV4-3
J: TRBJ2-1
size: few
length: 16
DNA: TGCGCCAGCAGCCAAGATCAACCCGGGACTAGGAATGAGCAGTTCTTC
CDR3: CASSQDQPGTRNEQFF

D: TRBD1
V: TRBV7-3
J: TRBJ2-4
size: few
length: 13
DNA: TGTGCCAGCAGCCTAGGGACAGAAAACATTCAGTACTTC
CDR3: CASSLGTENIQYF

D: .
V: TRBV7-2
J: TRBJ2-7
size: .
length: 15
DNA: TGTGCCAGCAGCTTGGGGGGTGGGGTAACATACGAGCAGTACTTC
CDR3: CASSLGGGVTYEQYF

D: .
V: TRBV29-1
J: TRBJ2-3
size: .
length: 14
DNA: TGCAGCGTTGAGCAGGGGGGTGTCACAGATACGCAGTATTTT
CDR3: CSVEQGGVTDTQYF

D: TRBD2
V: TRBV15
J: TRBJ2-2
size: few
length: 17
DNA: TGTGCCACCAGCAGAGATTTGGTAGCGGGAGGGGTCGGGGAGCTGTTTTTT
CDR3: CATSRDLVAGGVGELFF

D: .
V: TRBV4-1
J: TRBJ2-7
size: .
length: 15
DNA: TGCGCCAGCAGCCGCCAAAGCGCCGGCGGGTACGAGCAGTACTTC
CDR3: CASSRQSAGGYEQYF

D: .
V: TRBV7-6
J: TRBJ2-5
size: .
length: 15
DNA: TGTGCCAGCAGCTTAATGGTGACAAACCAAGAGACCCAGTACTTC
CDR3: CASSLMVTNQETQYF

D: .
V: TRBV7-2
J: TRBJ1-1
size: .
length: 16
DNA: TGTGCCAGCAGCCAGGTTGGAGGGGTCGTGAACACTGAAGCTTTCTTT
CDR3: CASSQVGGVVNTEAFF

D: TRBD2
V: TRBV7-8
J: TRBJ2-3
size: .
length: 15
DNA: TGTGCCAGCATCCTCTCGCGGGAGTCCACAGATACGCAGTATTTT
CDR3: CASILSRESTDTQYF

D: .
V: TRBV4-2
J: TRBJ1-2
size: .
length: 16
DNA: TGTGCCAGCAGCCAAGTTGGCCCGAACCCAGGGCAGGGCTACACCTTC
CDR3: CASSQVGPNPGQGYTF

D: .
V: TRBV6-5
J: TRBJ1-1
size: few
length: 13
DNA: TGTGCCAGCAGTTACCGGGGAGGCACTGAAGCTTTCTTT
CDR3: CASSYRGGTEAFF

D: .
V: TRBV6-1
J: TRBJ2-7
size: .
length: 15
DNA: TGTGCCAGCAGTGAAATGGGGGATCGATCCTACGAGCAGTACTTC
CDR3: CASSEMGDRSYEQYF

D: .
V: TRBV6-5
J: TRBJ2-5
size: .
length: 13
DNA: TGTGCCAGCAGTCCGCTGAAGGGAGAGACCCAGTACTTC
CDR3: CASSPLKGETQYF

D: .
V: TRBV5-6
J: TRBJ2-7
size: few
length: 14
DNA: TGTGCCAGCAGCAATTCGTACGCGGACCACGAGCAGTACTTC
CDR3: CASSNSYADHEQYF

D: .
V: TRBV20-1
J: TRBJ1-2
size: few
length: 11
DNA: TGCAGTGCTAGTATTAACTATGGCTACACCTTC
CDR3: CSASINYGYTF

D: .
V: TRBV9
J: TRBJ1-4
size: .
length: 16
DNA: TGTGCCAGCAGCGTAGGGTCAGCTTCAACTAATGAAAAACTGTTTTTT
CDR3: CASSVGSASTNEKLFF

D: .
V: TRBV12-2
J: TRBJ2-5
size: .
length: 14
DNA: TGTGCAAGTCGCTTAGGAGCTATTCAAGAGACCCAGTACTTC
CDR3: CASRLGAIQETQYF

D: TRBD1
V: TRBV5-6
J: TRBJ2-5
size: .
length: 13
DNA: TGTGCCAGCAGCGACAGGGGGCAGGAGACCCAGTACTTC
CDR3: CASSDRGQETQYF

D: .
V: TRBV7-2
J: TRBJ2-7
size: few
length: 13
DNA: TGTGCCAGCAGCTCGCTATTAACCTACGAGCAGTACTTC
CDR3: CASSSLLTYEQYF

D: .
V: TRBV6-6
J: TRBJ1-1
size: .
length: 13
DNA: TGTGCCAGCAGCCATGCTAGGAACACTGAAGCTTTCTTT
CDR3: CASSHARNTEAFF

D: .
V: TRBV7-2
J: TRBJ1-2
size: few
length: 15
DNA: TGTGCCAGCAGCACCTATATTGTGGACTCCGATGGCTACACCTTC
CDR3: CASSTYIVDSDGYTF

D: TRBD1
V: TRBV7-9
J: TRBJ2-5
size: .
length: 15
DNA: TGTGCCAGCAGCCTGGGACAGAAGTACCAAGAGACCCAGTACTTC
CDR3: CASSLGQKYQETQYF

D: .
V: TRBV19
J: TRBJ2-5
size: .
length: 14
DNA: TGTGCCAGTAGTCTCCGGCCGAGGGGAGAGACCCAGTACTTC
CDR3: CASSLRPRGETQYF